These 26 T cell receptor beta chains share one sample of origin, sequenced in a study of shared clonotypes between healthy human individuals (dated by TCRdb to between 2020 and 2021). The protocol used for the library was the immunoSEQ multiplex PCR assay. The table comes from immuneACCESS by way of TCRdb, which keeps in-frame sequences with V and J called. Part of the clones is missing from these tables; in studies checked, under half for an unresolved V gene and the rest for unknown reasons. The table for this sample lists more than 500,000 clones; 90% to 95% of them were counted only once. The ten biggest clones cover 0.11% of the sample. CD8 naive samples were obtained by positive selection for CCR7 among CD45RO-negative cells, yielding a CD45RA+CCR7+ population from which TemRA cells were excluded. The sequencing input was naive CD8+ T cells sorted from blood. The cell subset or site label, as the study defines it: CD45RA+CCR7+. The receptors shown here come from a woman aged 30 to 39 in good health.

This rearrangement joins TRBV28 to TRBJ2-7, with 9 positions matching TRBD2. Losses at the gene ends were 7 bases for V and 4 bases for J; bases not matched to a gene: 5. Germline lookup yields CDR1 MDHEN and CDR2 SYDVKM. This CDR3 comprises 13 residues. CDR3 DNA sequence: TGTGCCAGCAAGCCTAGCGGGAAGTACGAGCAGTACTTC. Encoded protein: CASKPSGKYEQYF.

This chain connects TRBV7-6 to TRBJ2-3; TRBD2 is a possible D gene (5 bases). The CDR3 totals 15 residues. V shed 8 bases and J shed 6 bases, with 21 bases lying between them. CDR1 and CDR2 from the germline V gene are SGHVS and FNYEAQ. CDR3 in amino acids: CASGLGSGSGDTQYF. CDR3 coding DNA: TGTGCCAGCGGTTTGGGCAGCGGTAGTGGTGATACGCAGTATTTT.

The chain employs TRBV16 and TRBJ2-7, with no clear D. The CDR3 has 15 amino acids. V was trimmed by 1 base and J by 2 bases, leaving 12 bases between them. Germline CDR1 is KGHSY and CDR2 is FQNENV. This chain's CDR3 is CASSQLSAHTYEQYF. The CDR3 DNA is TGTGCCAGCAGCCAATTGAGCGCGCACACCTACGAGCAGTACTTC. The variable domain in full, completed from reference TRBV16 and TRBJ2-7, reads GEEVAQTPKHLVRGEGQKAKLYCAPIKGHSYVFWYQQVLKNEFKFLISFQNENVFDETGMPKERFSAKCLPNSPCSLEIQATKLEDSAVYFCASSQLSAHTYEQYFGPGTRLTVT.

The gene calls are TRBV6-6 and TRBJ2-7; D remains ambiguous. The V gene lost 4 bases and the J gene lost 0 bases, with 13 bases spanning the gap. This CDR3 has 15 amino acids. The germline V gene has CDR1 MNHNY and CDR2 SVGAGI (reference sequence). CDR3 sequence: CASSSMTPSSYEQYF. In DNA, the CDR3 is TGTGCCAGCAGTTCGATGACCCCAAGCTCCTACGAGCAGTACTTC.

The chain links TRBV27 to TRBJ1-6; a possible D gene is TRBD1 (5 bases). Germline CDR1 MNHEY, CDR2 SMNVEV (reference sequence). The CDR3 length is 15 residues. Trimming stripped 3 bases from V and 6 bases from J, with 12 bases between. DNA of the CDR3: TGTGCCAGCAGTTTTACCGGGGGGGGTAATTCACCCCTCCACTTT. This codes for CASSFTGGGNSPLHF.

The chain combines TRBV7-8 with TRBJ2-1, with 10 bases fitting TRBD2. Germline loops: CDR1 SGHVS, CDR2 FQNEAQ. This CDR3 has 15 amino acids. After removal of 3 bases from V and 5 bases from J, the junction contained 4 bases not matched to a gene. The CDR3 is CASSFLAGVDNEQFF. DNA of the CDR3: TGTGCCAGCAGCTTCCTAGCGGGAGTCGACAATGAGCAGTTCTTC.

Here the CDR3 DNA reads TGTGCCAGCAGTTTCACGGGGGCGGCAGGCTACACCTTC. Amino acids: CASSFTGAAGYTF. The chain carries TRBV27 and TRBJ1-2; possibly TRBD1 for D (6 bases). CDR1 and CDR2 from the germline V gene are MNHEY and SMNVEV (reference sequence). The CDR3 spans 13 residues. Trimming took 3 bases from V and 8 from J, leaving 13 bases between them.

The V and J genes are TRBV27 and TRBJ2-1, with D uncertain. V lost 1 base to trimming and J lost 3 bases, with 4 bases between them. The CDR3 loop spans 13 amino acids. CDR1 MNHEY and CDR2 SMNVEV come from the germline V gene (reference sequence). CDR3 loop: CASSLWGYNEQFF. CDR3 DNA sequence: TGTGCCAGCAGTTTATGGGGCTACAATGAGCAGTTCTTC.

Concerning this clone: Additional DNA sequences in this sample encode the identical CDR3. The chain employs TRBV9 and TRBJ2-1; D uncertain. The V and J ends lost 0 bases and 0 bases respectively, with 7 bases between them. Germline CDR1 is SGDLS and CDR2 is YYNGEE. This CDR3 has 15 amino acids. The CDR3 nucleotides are TGTGCCAGCAGCGTAGGGGCGACCTCCTACAATGAGCAGTTCTTC. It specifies CASSVGATSYNEQFF.

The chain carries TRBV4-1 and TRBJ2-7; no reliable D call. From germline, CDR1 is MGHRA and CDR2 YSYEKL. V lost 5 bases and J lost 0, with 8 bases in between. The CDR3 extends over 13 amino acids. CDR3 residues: CASSGVASYEQYF. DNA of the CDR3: TGCGCCAGCAGCGGGGTAGCCTCCTACGAGCAGTACTTC.

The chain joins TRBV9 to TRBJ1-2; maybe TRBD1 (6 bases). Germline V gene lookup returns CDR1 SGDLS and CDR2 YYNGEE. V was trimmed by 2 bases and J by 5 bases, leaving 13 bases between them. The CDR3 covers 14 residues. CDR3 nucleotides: TGTGCCAGCAGCGTTGGGGGGCAGGCGTATGGCTACACCTTC. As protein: CASSVGGQAYGYTF.

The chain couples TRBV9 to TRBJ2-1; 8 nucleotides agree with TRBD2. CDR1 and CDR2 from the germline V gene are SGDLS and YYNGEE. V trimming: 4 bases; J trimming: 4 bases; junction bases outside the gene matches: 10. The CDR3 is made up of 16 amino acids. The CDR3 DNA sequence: TGTGCCAGCAGCCTCGACTGGACTAGCTATTACAATGAGCAGTTCTTC. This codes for CASSLDWTSYYNEQFF.

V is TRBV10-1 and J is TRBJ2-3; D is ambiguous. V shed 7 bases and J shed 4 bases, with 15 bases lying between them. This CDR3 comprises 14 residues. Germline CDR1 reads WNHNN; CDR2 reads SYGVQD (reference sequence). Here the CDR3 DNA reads TGCGCCAGCAAAAACCCCCGGGTTTCAGATACGCAGTATTTT. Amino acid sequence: CASKNPRVSDTQYF.

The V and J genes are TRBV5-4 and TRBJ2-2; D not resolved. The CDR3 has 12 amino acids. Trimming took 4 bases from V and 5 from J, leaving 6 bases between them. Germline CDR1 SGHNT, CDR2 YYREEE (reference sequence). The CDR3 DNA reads TGTGCCAGCAGCGGGCCGACCGGGGAGCTGTTTTTT. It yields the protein CASSGPTGELFF.

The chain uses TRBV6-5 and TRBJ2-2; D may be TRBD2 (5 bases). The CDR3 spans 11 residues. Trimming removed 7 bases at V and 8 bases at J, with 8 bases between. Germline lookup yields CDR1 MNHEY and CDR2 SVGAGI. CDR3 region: CASTTGGELFF. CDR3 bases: TGTGCCAGCACCACGGGGGGGGAGCTGTTTTTT.

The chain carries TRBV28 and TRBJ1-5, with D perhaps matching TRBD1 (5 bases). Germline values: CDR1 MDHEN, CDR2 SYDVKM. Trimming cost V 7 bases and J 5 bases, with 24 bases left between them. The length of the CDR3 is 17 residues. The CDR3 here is CASKIGAALNWDQPQHF. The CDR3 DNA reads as TGTGCCAGCAAAATAGGGGCAGCCCTAAATTGGGATCAGCCCCAGCATTTT.

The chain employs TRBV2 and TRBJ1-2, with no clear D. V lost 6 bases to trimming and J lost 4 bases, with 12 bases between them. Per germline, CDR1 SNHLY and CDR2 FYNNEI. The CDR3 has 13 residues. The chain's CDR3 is CASRFGVLYGYTF. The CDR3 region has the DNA TGTGCCAGCAGATTCGGGGTCCTCTATGGCTACACCTTC.

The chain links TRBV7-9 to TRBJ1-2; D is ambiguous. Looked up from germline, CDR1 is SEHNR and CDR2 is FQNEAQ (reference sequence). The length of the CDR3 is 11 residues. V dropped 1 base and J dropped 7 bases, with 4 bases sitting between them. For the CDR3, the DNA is TGTGCCAGCAGCTTAGGGTCTGGCTACACCTTC. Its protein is CASSLGSGYTF.

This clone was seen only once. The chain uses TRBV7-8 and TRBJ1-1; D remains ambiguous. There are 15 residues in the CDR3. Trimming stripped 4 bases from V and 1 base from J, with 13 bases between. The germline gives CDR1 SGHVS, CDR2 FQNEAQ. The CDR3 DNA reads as TGTGCCAGCAGCTCCCCTCGGCACCCGAACACTGAAGCTTTCTTT. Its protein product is CASSSPRHPNTEAFF.

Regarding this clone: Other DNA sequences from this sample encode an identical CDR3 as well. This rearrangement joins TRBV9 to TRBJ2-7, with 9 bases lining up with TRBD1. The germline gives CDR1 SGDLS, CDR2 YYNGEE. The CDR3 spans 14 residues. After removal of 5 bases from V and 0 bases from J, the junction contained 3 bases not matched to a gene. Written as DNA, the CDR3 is TGTGCCAGCAGTTCGGGACAGGGCTCCTACGAGCAGTACTTC. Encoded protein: CASSSGQGSYEQYF. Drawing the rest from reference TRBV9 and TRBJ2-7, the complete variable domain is DSGVTQTPKHLITATGQRVTLRCSPRSGDLSVYWYQQSLDQGLQFLIQYYNGEERAKGNILERFSAQQFPDLHSELNLSSLELGDSALYFCASSSGQGSYEQYFGPGTRLTVT.

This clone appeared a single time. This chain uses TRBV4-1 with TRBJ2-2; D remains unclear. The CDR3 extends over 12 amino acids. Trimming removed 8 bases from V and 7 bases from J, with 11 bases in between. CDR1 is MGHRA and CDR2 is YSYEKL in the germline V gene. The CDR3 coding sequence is TGCGCCAGCCTTGGAGAATTCGGGGAGCTGTTTTTT. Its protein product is CASLGEFGELFF.

The CDR3 protein is CASSLGTSGRDEQFF. The CDR3 DNA is TGTGCCAGCAGTCTGGGGACTAGCGGGAGGGATGAGCAGTTCTTC. The gene calls are TRBV28 and TRBJ2-1; 16 bases are shared with TRBD2. V shed 5 bases and J 8 bases; nucleotides not matched to a gene: 3. The CDR3 is made up of 15 amino acids. Looked up from germline, CDR1 is MDHEN and CDR2 is SYDVKM.

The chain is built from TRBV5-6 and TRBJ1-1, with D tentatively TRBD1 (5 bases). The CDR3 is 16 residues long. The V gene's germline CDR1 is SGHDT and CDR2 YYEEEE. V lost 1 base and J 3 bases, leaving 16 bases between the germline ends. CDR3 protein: CASSLRLPGTDTEAFF. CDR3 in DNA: TGTGCCAGCAGCTTGCGCTTACCAGGGACCGACACTGAAGCTTTCTTT.

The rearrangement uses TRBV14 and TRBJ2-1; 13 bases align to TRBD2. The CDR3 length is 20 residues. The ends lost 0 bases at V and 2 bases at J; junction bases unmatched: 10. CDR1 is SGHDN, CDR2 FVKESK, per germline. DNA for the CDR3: TGTGCCAGCAGCCAAGATCTCCCCGGACTAGCGGGAGTGGCCTACAATGAGCAGTTCTTC. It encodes CASSQDLPGLAGVAYNEQFF.

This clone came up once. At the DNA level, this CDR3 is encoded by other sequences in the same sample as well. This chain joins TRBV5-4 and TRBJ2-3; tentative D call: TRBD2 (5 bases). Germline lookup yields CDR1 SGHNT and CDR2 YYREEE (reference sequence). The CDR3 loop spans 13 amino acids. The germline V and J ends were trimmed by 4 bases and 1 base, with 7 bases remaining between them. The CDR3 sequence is CASSLSGTDTQYF. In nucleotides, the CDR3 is TGTGCCAGCAGCCTTAGCGGCACAGATACGCAGTATTTT.

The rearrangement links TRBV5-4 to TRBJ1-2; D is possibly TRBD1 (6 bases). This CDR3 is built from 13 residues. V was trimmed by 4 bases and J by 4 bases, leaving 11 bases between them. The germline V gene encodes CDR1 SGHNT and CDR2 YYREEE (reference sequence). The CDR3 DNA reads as TGTGCCAGCAGCCAAACAGGGTCCTATGGCTACACCTTC. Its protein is CASSQTGSYGYTF.